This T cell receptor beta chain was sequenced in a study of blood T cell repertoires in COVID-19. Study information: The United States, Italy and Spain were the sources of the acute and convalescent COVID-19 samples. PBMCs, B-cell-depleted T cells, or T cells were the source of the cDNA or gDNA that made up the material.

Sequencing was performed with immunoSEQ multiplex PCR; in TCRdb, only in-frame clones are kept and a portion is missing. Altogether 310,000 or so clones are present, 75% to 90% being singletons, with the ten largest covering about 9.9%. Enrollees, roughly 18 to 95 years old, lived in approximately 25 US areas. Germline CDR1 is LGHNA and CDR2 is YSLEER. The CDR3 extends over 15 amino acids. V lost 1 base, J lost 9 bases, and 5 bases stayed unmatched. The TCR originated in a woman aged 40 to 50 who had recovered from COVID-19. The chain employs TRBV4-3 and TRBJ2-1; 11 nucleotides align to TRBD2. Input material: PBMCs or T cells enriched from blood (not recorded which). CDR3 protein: CASSQVTSGSTEQFF. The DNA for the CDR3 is TGCGCCAGCAGCCAAGTTACTAGCGGGAGCACTGAGCAGTTCTTC.